Listed below are T cell receptor beta chains from one sample, sequenced in a study of naive and memory T cell subsets. TCRdb recomputed calls from the 5' RACE reads with MiXCR, one row per CDR3 protein. The sample holds over 25,000 distinct CDR3 sequences; roughly 25% are singletons and the top ten take around 1.8%. All receptors come from a female donor in good health. Each CDR3 is given with its conserved first and last residue. Each record gives: V gene, CDR3 protein.

v_gene: TRBV4-3
CDR3aa: CASSQDPRGNYGYTF

v_gene: TRBV18
CDR3aa: CASSPPRQEYNEQFF

v_gene: TRBV19
CDR3aa: CASSIPGKGSEQYF

v_gene: TRBV7-3
CDR3aa: CASSLTSGFLSEAFF

v_gene: TRBV15
CDR3aa: CATSAGLTTDTQYF

v_gene: TRBV29-1
CDR3aa: CSVGTEDYGYTF

v_gene: TRBV9
CDR3aa: CASSVNRGRDEQFF

v_gene: TRBV6-5
CDR3aa: CASSYSTGPARYF

v_gene: TRBV25-1
CDR3aa: CASSEYGQVSDTQYF

v_gene: TRBV6-4
CDR3aa: CASSDSSVGTEAFF

v_gene: TRBV20-1
CDR3aa: CSAISLTATNTEAFF

v_gene: TRBV15
CDR3aa: CATSPRGSLDGYTF

v_gene: TRBV20-1
CDR3aa: CSAGGPGASYEQYF

v_gene: TRBV7-2
CDR3aa: CASSSEGAGTDEQFF

v_gene: TRBV20-1
CDR3aa: CSAPGTGVDEQYF

v_gene: TRBV6-4
CDR3aa: CASSEETSGCNEQFF

v_gene: TRBV7-9
CDR3aa: CASSPPTGGGHNEQFF

v_gene: TRBV4-2
CDR3aa: CASSQVLGEQFF

v_gene: TRBV20-1
CDR3aa: CSASGPGVEQYF

v_gene: TRBV29-1
CDR3aa: CSVGQDAYGYTF

v_gene: TRBV7-2
CDR3aa: CASTRAKETQYF

v_gene: TRBV6-2/TRBV6-3
CDR3aa: CASRRDSQETQYF

v_gene: TRBV5-1
CDR3aa: CASSTQDPGGETQYF

v_gene: TRBV7-8
CDR3aa: CASSPLRADTLGNQPQHF

v_gene: TRBV7-4
CDR3aa: CASSLERCQLNTEAFF

v_gene: TRBV20-1
CDR3aa: CSARGLAVRGEQFF

v_gene: TRBV29-1
CDR3aa: CSVEDLPGDEQFF

v_gene: TRBV12-5
CDR3aa: CASGRLQETQYF

v_gene: TRBV7-2
CDR3aa: CASSGRMNYGYTF

v_gene: TRBV7-2
CDR3aa: CASSFSLDTQYF

v_gene: TRBV11-2
CDR3aa: CASSAGTTDTISYEQYF

v_gene: TRBV29-1
CDR3aa: CSGFRDNEQFF

v_gene: TRBV29-1
CDR3aa: CIPGTGAEAFF

v_gene: TRBV20-1
CDR3aa: CSAIRDSEAFF

v_gene: TRBV29-1
CDR3aa: CSVGSSSYNEQFF

v_gene: TRBV18
CDR3aa: CASSPGGYEQYF